This T cell receptor (beta chain) originates from a study of OX40 agonist ivuxolimab in advanced cancers. This clone came up a few times. Its target is not known. Study-wide findings and caveats: Among T cells, CD8+ cells averaged more expanded clones than CD4+ cells.

The CDR3 consists of 14 residues. Germline loops: CDR1 SNHLY, CDR2 FYNNEI. V was trimmed by 4 bases and J by 3 bases, leaving 12 bases between them. The table came from immunoSEQ multiplex PCR; TCRdb's copy has only in-frame clones and leaves some out. The table includes tens of thousands of clones, 80% to 90% detected once. The chain couples TRBV2 to TRBJ1-1; D gene unclear. The specimen was CD4+ or CD8+ T cells sorted from blood, collected in a trial of the OX40 agonist ivuxolimab. This TCR was recovered from an adult with an advanced solid tumor such as melanoma, head and neck, liver or kidney cancer. CDR3 nucleotide sequence: TGTGCCAGCAGTGGAAAGGGCGGATACACTGAAGCTTTCTTT. Encoded protein: CASSGKGGYTEAFF.